Listed here are 25 T cell receptor beta chains from one sample, sequenced in a study of blood T cell repertoires in COVID-19. Sequenced by immunoSEQ multiplex PCR; TCRdb stores in-frame clones only, minus some. The data show 230,000 or so clones, 65% to 90% seen once. Sequenced input: peripheral blood. The receptors come from a woman aged 40 to 50 who had recovered from COVID-19.

This clone came up once. This rearrangement joins TRBV7-9 to TRBJ2-2; D is perhaps TRBD2 (6 bases). This CDR3 is 15 amino acids long. V shed 10 bases and J shed 8 bases, with 23 bases lying between them. Germline assignment: CDR1 SEHNR and CDR2 FQNEAQ (reference sequence). This CDR3 reads CATTNGGAGTGELFF. CDR3 nucleotide sequence: TGTGCCACCACCAACGGGGGTGCGGGGACTGGGGAGCTGTTTTTT.

V is TRBV2 and J is TRBJ1-5, with a weak D call TRBD1 (5 bases). Trimming stripped 7 bases from V and 5 bases from J, with 12 bases between. Per the germline V gene, CDR1 is SNHLY and CDR2 is FYNNEI. The CDR3 is 13 amino acids. In DNA form, the CDR3 reads TGTGCCAGCACCACGACAGTCGATCAGCCCCAGCATTTT. As protein: CASTTTVDQPQHF.

This clone was detected only a few times. This chain uses TRBV27 with TRBJ1-6; D unresolved. Germline values: CDR1 MNHEY, CDR2 SMNVEV (reference sequence). V gave up 7 bases and J gave up 5 bases, with 12 bases separating them. The CDR3 is made up of 14 amino acids. CDR3 DNA: TGTGCCAGCAACCGAGGGAGGGATAATTCACCCCTCCACTTT. Protein: CASNRGRDNSPLHF.

This chain connects TRBV6-5 to TRBJ2-7; TRBD1 matches at 10 bases. The CDR3 runs 14 residues. J was trimmed by 2 bases and V by 7 bases; bases with no gene match: 5. CDR1 is MNHEY, CDR2 SVGAGI, per germline. The CDR3 spells CASTTGTGAYEQYF. The CDR3 nucleotides read TGTGCCAGCACCACGGGGACAGGGGCCTACGAGCAGTACTTC.

This clone was detected once. This rearrangement joins TRBV28 to TRBJ1-3; the D is unclear. The CDR3 spans 12 residues. The germline V gene encodes CDR1 MDHEN and CDR2 SYDVKM. The V end lost 8 bases, the J end lost 8 bases, and 13 bases lay between the germline ends. For the CDR3, the DNA is TGTGCCAGCGCTTTAAGGCAGGACACCATATATTTT. Translated: CASALRQDTIYF. The variable domain in full, with the rest retrieved from reference TRBV28 and TRBJ1-3, is DVKVTQSSRYLVKRTGEKVFLECVQDMDHENMFWYRQDPGLGLRLIYFSYDVKMKEKGDIPEGYSVSREKKERFSLILESASTNQTSMYLCASALRQDTIYFGEGSWLTVV.

In DNA form, the CDR3 reads TGTGCCAGCAACCCGGGACAGGTATCATTAACTGGAAACACCATATATTTT. The encoded protein is CASNPGQVSLTGNTIYF. V gene TRBV19 combines with J gene TRBJ1-3, with 8 bases fitting TRBD1. V shed 9 bases, J shed 2 bases, and the junction held 15 bases outside the gene matches. CDR3 length: 17 residues. From germline, CDR1 is LNHDA and CDR2 SQIVND (reference sequence).

A few counts support this clone. The rearrangement joins TRBV19 to TRBJ1-5; perhaps TRBD1 as D (6 bases). CDR3 length: 15 residues. The V end lost 6 bases, the J end lost 5 bases, and 17 bases lay between the germline ends. Germline V lookup: CDR1 LNHDA, CDR2 SQIVND (reference sequence). The DNA for the CDR3 is TGTGCCAGTAGAAGGTCGGCGGGGGGCGATCAGCCCCAGCATTTT. The encoded protein is CASRRSAGGDQPQHF.

The chain is built from TRBV7-6 and TRBJ2-7; D gene uncertain. The CDR3 loop spans 15 amino acids. V shed 1 base and J shed 6 bases, with 16 bases lying between them. Per germline, CDR1 SGHVS and CDR2 FNYEAQ. CDR3 in amino acids: CASSLETQPPSEQYF. CDR3 bases: TGTGCCAGCAGCTTAGAAACCCAACCTCCTAGCGAGCAGTACTTC.

The chain is built from TRBV7-2 and TRBJ2-7; 7 bases fit TRBD1. Looked up from germline, CDR1 is SGHTA and CDR2 is FQGNSA. The CDR3 runs 15 residues. Losses at the gene ends were 5 bases for V and 1 base for J; bases not matched to a gene: 8. The CDR3 DNA reads as TGTGCCAGCAGCCTTACAGGGGCTGGGTCCTACGAGCAGTACTTC. Its protein product is CASSLTGAGSYEQYF. Supplemented by reference TRBV7-2 and TRBJ2-7, the full variable domain reads GAGVSQSPSNKVTEKGKDVELRCDPISGHTALYWYRQSLGQGLEFLIYFQGNSAPDKSGLPSDRFSAERTGGSVSTLTIQRTQQEDSAVYLCASSLTGAGSYEQYFGPGTRLTVT.

V is TRBV14 and J is TRBJ2-3; 7 positions match TRBD2. The CDR3 totals 15 residues. Germline CDR1 is SGHDN and CDR2 is FVKESK. Germline trimming cut 1 base from V and 4 bases from J; bases unmatched to any gene: 5. The CDR3, as DNA: TGTGCCAGCAGCCAAGTAGGACTAGTACCAGATACGCAGTATTTT. It encodes CASSQVGLVPDTQYF. Combining the CDR3 with reference TRBV14 and TRBJ2-3 gives the whole variable domain EAGVTQFPSHSVIEKGQTVTLRCDPISGHDNLYWYRRVMGKEIKFLLHFVKESKQDESGMPNNRFLAERTGGTYSTLKVQPAELEDSGVYFCASSQVGLVPDTQYFGPGTRLTVL.

CDR3 region: CASSRRQGGSEQYF. DNA for the CDR3: TGTGCCAGCAGTCGCCGACAGGGGGGCTCCGAGCAGTACTTC. This chain connects TRBV28 to TRBJ2-7; 9 nucleotides line up with TRBD1. This CDR3 comprises 14 residues. The ends lost 5 bases at V and 6 bases at J; junction bases unmatched: 8. Germline V CDR1 and CDR2: MDHEN, SYDVKM.

The chain couples TRBV7-9 to TRBJ1-2; 8 bases fit TRBD1. The CDR3 covers 15 residues. The V gene's germline CDR1 is SEHNR and CDR2 FQNEAQ (reference sequence). V was clipped by 0 bases and J by 8 bases; unmatched bases: 8. The CDR3 DNA follows: TGTGCCAGCAGCTTAGCTGGGGGGACAGGCGAGGGCTACACCTTC. Protein sequence: CASSLAGGTGEGYTF.

This clone was seen more than once but under ten times. The chain has TRBV19 and TRBJ1-1; D unresolved. This CDR3 comprises 16 residues. Trimming cost V 0 bases and J 0 bases, with 11 bases left between them. The germline V gene encodes CDR1 LNHDA and CDR2 SQIVND (reference sequence). The CDR3 DNA reads TGTGCCAGTAGTATAGATCGTCCTCGCGTGAACACTGAAGCTTTCTTT. This encodes CASSIDRPRVNTEAFF.

The chain joins TRBV2 to TRBJ2-3; D possibly corresponds to TRBD2 (6 bases). V gave up 8 bases and J gave up 6 bases, with 15 bases separating them. This CDR3 region has 13 residues. Germline-derived CDR1 and CDR2 are SNHLY and FYNNEI. CDR3 in amino acids: CASSGWEVDTQYF. The CDR3 region has the DNA TGTGCCAGCTCGGGGTGGGAGGTGGATACGCAGTATTTT.

In this sample, this clone turned up once. This rearrangement joins TRBV15 to TRBJ2-5; unclear D gene. The CDR3 runs 11 residues. The germline V and J ends were trimmed by 4 bases and 5 bases, with 5 bases remaining between them. The germline gives CDR1 LNHNV, CDR2 YYDKDF (reference sequence). The chain's CDR3 is CATSKEETQYF. The CDR3 bases are TGTGCCACCAGCAAGGAGGAGACCCAGTACTTC. Drawing the rest from reference TRBV15 and TRBJ2-5, the complete variable domain is DAMVIQNPRYQVTQFGKPVTLSCSQTLNHNVMYWYQQKSSQAPKLLFHYYDKDFNNEADTPDNFQSRRPNTSFCFLDIRSPGLGDTAMYLCATSKEETQYFGPGTRLLVL.

The V gene is TRBV7-9, the J gene TRBJ1-2; no definite D call. This CDR3 is built from 13 residues. V was pared by 2 bases and J by 5 bases, with 9 bases between. From germline, CDR1 is SEHNR and CDR2 FQNEAQ (reference sequence). CDR3 in DNA: TGTGCCAGCAGCTTACGCGGCGTATATGGCTACACCTTC. Its protein product is CASSLRGVYGYTF.

The chain employs TRBV20-1 and TRBJ2-7; 8 nucleotides agree with TRBD1. The CDR3 extends over 14 amino acids. Germline V gene data show CDR1 as DFQATT and CDR2 as SNEGSKA (reference sequence). Germline trimming cut 3 bases from V and 6 bases from J; bases unmatched to any gene: 10. As DNA, the CDR3 is TGCAGTGCTAGTCTTGGACAGGGTTGGGTCGAGCAGTACTTC. It codes for CSASLGQGWVEQYF.

The J gene is TRBJ2-3, the V gene TRBV14, with no clear D. This CDR3 is built from 13 residues. CDR1 and CDR2 from the germline V gene are SGHDN and FVKESK. Trimming shortened V by 4 bases and J by 2 bases, and 7 bases separated the two germline ends. The CDR3 DNA sequence: TGTGCCAGCAGCCTTCTATTCACAGATACGCAGTATTTT. This encodes CASSLLFTDTQYF.

This chain joins TRBV28 and TRBJ2-5, with a tentative D call TRBD2 (6 bases). The CDR3 is made up of 16 amino acids. V was clipped by 5 bases and J by 4 bases, with 20 bases between them. Per germline, CDR1 MDHEN and CDR2 SYDVKM. In nucleotides, the CDR3 is TGTGCCAGCAGTCTCGGGACTGCGTGGGGGTTAGAGACCCAGTACTTC. Its protein is CASSLGTAWGLETQYF.

The sample holds a few counts of this clone. The chain couples TRBV5-5 to TRBJ2-7; D perhaps matches TRBD2 (6 bases). CDR3 length: 15 amino acids. Germline values: CDR1 SGHKS, CDR2 YYEKEE (reference sequence). Trimming pared 5 bases from V and 2 bases from J, leaving 17 bases between. The CDR3 region has the DNA TGTGCCAGCAGGCGCGGGACGGATATAGCCTACGAGCAGTACTTC. Its protein product is CASRRGTDIAYEQYF. The variable domain in full, completed from reference TRBV5-5 and TRBJ2-7, reads DAGVTQSPTHLIKTRGQQVTLRCSPISGHKSVSWYQQVLGQGPQFIFQYYEKEERGRGNFPDRFSARQFPNYSSELNVNALLLGDSALYLCASRRGTDIAYEQYFGPGTRLTVT.

V and J are TRBV5-1 and TRBJ2-6; no definite D call. Per germline, CDR1 SGHRS and CDR2 YFSETQ. The CDR3 is 19 residues long. V dropped 2 bases and J dropped 1 base, with 19 bases sitting between them. The CDR3 DNA reads as TGCGCCAGCAGCTTTCCCCCAGGTGGTTTTGGGTCTGGGGCCAACGTCCTGACTTTC. It encodes CASSFPPGGFGSGANVLTF.

This sequence joins TRBV19 and TRBJ1-1; 7 nucleotides line up with TRBD1. The trim removed 7 bases at V and 14 bases at J, leaving 19 bases unmatched. This CDR3 comprises 14 residues. Germline lookup yields CDR1 LNHDA and CDR2 SQIVND (reference sequence). This chain's CDR3 is CASTSTGQPTLGFF. The CDR3 DNA reads TGTGCCAGTACCTCCACGGGACAGCCCACCCTGGGCTTCTTT.

The chain recombines TRBV6-1 with TRBJ2-3, with 10 nucleotides matching TRBD2. The J segment lost 1 base and the V segment lost 4 bases, leaving 5 bases of the junction unmatched. Germline CDR1 and CDR2: MNHNS and SASEGT. The CDR3 is made up of 16 amino acids. In nucleotides, the CDR3 is TGTGCCAGCAGTGTAGCGAGCGGGGGGGGCACAGATACGCAGTATTTT. This translates into CASSVASGGGTDTQYF.

The chain links TRBV7-2 to TRBJ2-3, with unresolved D. From germline, CDR1 is SGHTA and CDR2 FQGNSA. Trimming stripped 2 bases from V and 8 bases from J, with 14 bases between. The CDR3 length is 14 residues. DNA of the CDR3: TGTGCCAGCAGCTTATCACTGCTTTCAGGTACGCAGTATTTT. This gives the protein CASSLSLLSGTQYF.

This rearrangement joins TRBV12-5 to TRBJ1-3, with 11 bases fitting TRBD1. V lost 2 bases, J lost 4 bases, and 13 bases stayed unmatched. Germline V CDR1 and CDR2: LGHNT, FRNRAP. The CDR3 has 19 amino acids. DNA of the CDR3: TGTGCTAGTGGTTTGCATTTCTTGGGGACAGGGGGTTCAGGAAACACCATATATTTT. It codes for CASGLHFLGTGGSGNTIYF.